This T cell receptor (beta chain) was obtained from a study of blood T cell repertoires in COVID-19. Study overall: T cells, B-cell-depleted T cells, or PBMCs supplied cDNA or gDNA.

Original analysis: By means of reference gene primer amplification, nucleated cell counts were estimated. Method: immunoSEQ multiplex PCR; TCRdb's copy keeps in-frame clones and lacks some. For V, J and clone size, that table is used; D and trimming come from the DNA. The sample holds roughly 250,000 clones, approximately 90% seen once. This CDR3 contains 19 residues. Per germline, CDR1 LGHNA and CDR2 YSLEER. The V and J ends lost 2 bases and 0 bases respectively, with 20 bases between them. Across 20 to 25 US areas, participants ranged in age from roughly 18 to 95 years. Participant reports of clinical history set cohort assignment.

This sequence was found in a woman under 40 with acute COVID-19. This chain connects TRBV4-3 to TRBJ2-1; D is unclear. Material: PBMCs or T cells enriched from blood (not recorded which). The CDR3 sequence: CASSQITLAAASSYNEQFF. The CDR3 region has the DNA TGCGCCAGCAGCCAAATTACCTTAGCCGCGGCCAGCTCCTACAATGAGCAGTTCTTC.